This T cell receptor beta chain was captured in a study of blood T cell repertoires in COVID-19. As for the study in general: COVID-19 samples from acute and convalescent phases originated in the United States, Italy and Spain. PBMCs, B-cell-depleted T cells, or T cells provided the cDNA or gDNA that made up the material.

This clone showed up just a few times. In the authors' workflow: Estimated nucleated cell counts came from reference gene primer amplification. Profiled with immunoSEQ multiplex PCR; TCRdb holds only in-frame clones, not every one. The DNA gave D and trimming, while V, J and clone size come from that table. The sample holds about 180,000 clones, roughly 85% seen once. This CDR3 spans 12 amino acids. CDR1 ENHRY and CDR2 SYGVKD come from the germline V gene. V was shortened by 2 bases and J by 4 bases, with 5 bases between the two germline ends. The source material was peripheral blood. The clonotype was recovered from a woman aged 70-85 years with acute or convalescent COVID-19. This chain uses TRBV10-3 with TRBJ1-2; the D gene is possibly TRBD1 (5 bases). CDR3: CAISETGYGYTF. Here the CDR3 DNA reads TGTGCCATCAGTGAGACAGGCTATGGCTACACCTTC.